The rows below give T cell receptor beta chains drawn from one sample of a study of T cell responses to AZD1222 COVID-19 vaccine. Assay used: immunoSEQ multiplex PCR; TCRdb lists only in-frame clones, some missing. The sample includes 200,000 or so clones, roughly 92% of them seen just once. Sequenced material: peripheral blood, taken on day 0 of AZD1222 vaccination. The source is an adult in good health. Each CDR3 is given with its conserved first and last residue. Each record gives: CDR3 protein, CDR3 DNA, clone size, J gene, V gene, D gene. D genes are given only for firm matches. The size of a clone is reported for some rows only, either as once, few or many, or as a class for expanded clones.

CAIRGGTEAFF,TGTGCCATCAGGGGCGGCACTGAAGCTTTCTTT,.,TRBJ1-1,TRBV10-3,.
CASSPSRGYQPQHF,TGTGCCAGCAGCCCGAGCAGGGGTTATCAGCCCCAGCATTTT,.,TRBJ1-5,TRBV6-5,.
CASIRTGSSYNEQFF,TGTGCCAGCATCCGGACAGGTAGTTCCTACAATGAGCAGTTCTTC,.,TRBJ2-1,TRBV25-1,TRBD1
CASSLASGRPKGQFF,TGTGCCAGCAGCTTAGCTAGCGGGAGGCCTAAGGGGCAGTTCTTC,.,TRBJ2-1,TRBV5-6,TRBD2
CASGKAGGPHSNQPQHF,TGCGCCAGCGGGAAAGCAGGGGGCCCTCACAGCAATCAGCCCCAGCATTTT,.,TRBJ1-5,TRBV10-2,TRBD1
CASKGQYYEQYF,TGTGCCAGCAAGGGACAGTACTACGAGCAGTACTTC,.,TRBJ2-7,TRBV2,TRBD1
CASRIGQADTQYF,TGCGCCAGCAGGATCGGTCAGGCAGATACGCAGTATTTT,once,TRBJ2-3,TRBV5-1,.
CASSSGTANTGELFF,TGTGCCAGCAGTTCCGGGACTGCGAACACCGGGGAGCTGTTTTTT,.,TRBJ2-2,TRBV6-5,.
CATSDLRGGYTF,TGTGCCACCAGTGATCTAAGAGGTGGCTACACCTTC,once,TRBJ1-2,TRBV24-1,.
CASSVGDSYNSPLHF,TGTGCCAGCAGCGTAGGGGACAGCTATAATTCACCCCTCCACTTT,once,TRBJ1-6,TRBV9,TRBD1
CASSLDRVPPNTEAFF,TGTGCCAGCAGCCTGGACAGGGTACCCCCGAACACTGAAGCTTTCTTT,.,TRBJ1-1,TRBV5-5,TRBD1
CASSFSTRGGGYTF,TGTGCCAGCAGTTTCTCGACGAGGGGCGGCGGCTACACCTTC,.,TRBJ1-2,TRBV6-5,.
CASSFHNDAPGELFF,TGTGCCAGCAGCTTCCATAACGACGCCCCCGGGGAGCTGTTTTTT,once,TRBJ2-2,TRBV5-4,.
CASSYLGPTEAFF,TGTGCCAGCAGTTATCTGGGTCCCACTGAAGCTTTCTTT,.,TRBJ1-1,TRBV6-5,.
CASSLVGVPSYNEQFF,TGTGCCAGCAGCCTAGTGGGGGTCCCTTCCTACAATGAGCAGTTCTTC,.,TRBJ2-1,TRBV7-3,.
CASRPGTAYEQYF,TGTGCCAGCAGACCCGGGACAGCCTACGAGCAGTACTTC,.,TRBJ2-7,TRBV6-6,TRBD1
CASSLRSGLARTDTQYF,TGTGCCAGCAGCTTAAGGTCGGGGCTGGCTCGCACAGATACGCAGTATTTT,.,TRBJ2-3,TRBV7-9,.
CASSAAFNQPQHF,TGTGCCAGCAGCGCTGCTTTCAATCAGCCCCAGCATTTT,once,TRBJ1-5,TRBV9,.
CASTRKARRDTQYF,TGTGCCAGCACTAGGAAAGCGAGGAGAGATACGCAGTATTTT,.,TRBJ2-3,TRBV7-8,.
CASSIAITGKTGELFF,TGTGCCAGTAGTATAGCCATTACAGGGAAAACCGGGGAGCTGTTTTTT,.,TRBJ2-2,TRBV19,.
CASSWETDTEAFF,TGTGCCAGCAGCTGGGAGACAGACACTGAAGCTTTCTTT,.,TRBJ1-1,TRBV6-2/TRBV6-3,.
CASSEVGRDTEAFF,TGCGCCAGCAGCGAGGTGGGGCGGGACACTGAAGCTTTCTTT,once,TRBJ1-1,TRBV5-1,.
CATSGLSGGALNEQFF,TGTGCCACCAGTGGTCTTAGCGGGGGGGCCTTGAATGAGCAGTTCTTC,once,TRBJ2-1,TRBV24-1,TRBD2
CASSERGFDTGELFF,TGTGCCAGCAGTGAACGGGGGTTCGACACCGGGGAGCTGTTTTTT,.,TRBJ2-2,TRBV6-1,.
CASSQGGYGYTF,TGTGCCAGCAGCCAAGGAGGCTATGGCTACACCTTC,.,TRBJ1-2,TRBV14,.
CASSLGNYEQYF,TGTGCCAGCAGCTTAGGGAACTACGAGCAGTACTTC,.,TRBJ2-7,TRBV11-2,.
CATSATKLRGYTF,TGTGCCACCAGCGCGACCAAACTTCGTGGCTACACCTTC,.,TRBJ1-2,TRBV15,.
CASSLKRGGTDTQYF,TGTGCCAGCAGCTTGAAGCGGGGGGGCACAGATACGCAGTATTTT,.,TRBJ2-3,TRBV5-4,TRBD2
CATSRDSGRPGDTQYF,TGTGCCACCAGCAGAGATAGCGGGAGGCCTGGGGATACGCAGTATTTT,.,TRBJ2-3,TRBV15,TRBD2
CASSYSDRNGYTF,TGTGCCAGCAGTTACTCGGACAGGAATGGCTACACCTTC,.,TRBJ1-2,TRBV6-5,TRBD1
CASSLEDRGRTNSPLHF,TGTGCCAGCAGCTTGGAGGACAGGGGGCGAACTAATTCACCCCTCCACTTT,.,TRBJ1-6,TRBV5-4,TRBD1
CASIWGQDYGYTF,TGTGCCAGCATTTGGGGACAGGACTATGGCTACACCTTC,.,TRBJ1-2,TRBV6-5,TRBD1
CACHGEKAFF,TGTGCCTGCCACGGGGAAAAAGCTTTCTTT,.,TRBJ1-1,TRBV30,.
CASSWDRVSTEAFF,TGTGCCAGCAGTTGGGACAGGGTTAGCACTGAAGCTTTCTTT,once,TRBJ1-1,TRBV27,TRBD1
CASSLGRSQPQHF,TGTGCCAGCAGCTTAGGACGATCTCAGCCCCAGCATTTT,.,TRBJ1-5,TRBV7-9,.
CASGLGTSGSGADTQYF,TGTGCTAGTGGTCTGGGGACTAGCGGGAGCGGCGCAGATACGCAGTATTTT,once,TRBJ2-3,TRBV12-5,TRBD2
CASSHNRGLDYGYTF,TGCGCCAGCAGCCATAACAGGGGATTGGACTATGGCTACACCTTC,once,TRBJ1-2,TRBV4-3,TRBD1
CASSVAGSGTYPTGELFF,TGTGCCAGCAGCGTAGCGGGATCAGGGACCTACCCCACCGGGGAGCTGTTTTTT,.,TRBJ2-2,TRBV9,.
CASSGTGTEAFF,TGTGCCAGCAGCGGTACAGGCACTGAAGCTTTCTTT,.,TRBJ1-1,TRBV9,.
CASSDNRDRELNEQFF,TGTGCCAGCAGTGACAACCGGGACAGGGAACTTAATGAGCAGTTCTTC,.,TRBJ2-1,TRBV6-1,TRBD1
CASSLDGSTDTQYF,TGTGCCAGCAGCTTGGACGGTAGCACAGATACGCAGTATTTT,.,TRBJ2-3,TRBV7-2,.